This paragraph reports one T cell receptor beta chain. This clonotype was picked up many times. Its antigen is still unknown. Base qualities are not at hand, and no much larger clone is one base apart. Preparation of the library involved 5' RACE. This sample was sequenced with a NextSeq 500. The TCR library protocol attached unique molecular identifiers to individual cDNA molecules to correct for sequencing error and PCR bias. Sequencing covered both TCR alpha and beta chains, and within each sample the abundances of alpha and beta sequences were tightly co-correlated. The original methods were these. Decombinator V4 was used to annotate the V gene, J gene and CDR3 of the TCR sequences. Expanded TCRs were defined as changing significantly between any two time points under a Poisson model with p below 0.0001. TCR abundances were normalised to the total number of TCRs sequenced in each sample and reported as counts per million. TRAV1-2 paired with TRAJ12, TRAJ20 or TRAJ33 defined MAIT TCRs, while TRAV10 paired with TRAJ18 defined iNKT TCRs. A search of VDJdb, accessed on 1 November 2021, was run for TCRs annotated to CMV, EBV and SARS-CoV-2, with TCRs annotated for multiple antigens excluded. Using fastp at Q25 and MiXCR, TCRdb reprocessed the public reads and kept productive beta chains. Rows with a matching CDR3 protein are joined into one entry that keeps the most common DNA and genes. For this entry, the V and J calls and clone size follow TCRdb and not the study's own pipeline. The sample records fewer than 55,000 distinct CDR3 sequences, approximately 9.9% of which are singletons. Approximately 13% of the sample comes from the top ten.

This sample stems from a study of early T cells in non-severe SARS-CoV-2 infection (dated by TCRdb to the early 2020s). Background on the whole study: Bulk RNA from unsorted whole blood was used for TCR sequencing, so alpha and beta chains could not be paired. What the research found in general, with its limitations: Matching against VDJdb was skewed toward anti-spike CD8 responses, likely underestimated virus-specific expansions, and missed private and CD4 specificities.

Looking up the germline V gene yields CDR1 SNHLY and CDR2 FYNNEI. Ends trimmed: V by 0 bases, J by 4 bases; bases unmatched to a gene: 7. Including the terminal cysteine and phenylalanine, the CDR3 comprises 16 residues. Only the CDR3 part of the read is kept: 48 bases, read in frame from the first base. A case-control design nested within a healthcare worker cohort in London, UK, was used, with weekly nasopharyngeal swab PCR tests and blood sampling performed. Healthcare workers were recruited during the week of the UK lockdown, between 23 and 31 March 2020, and followed weekly for up to 16 weeks. The TCR comes from an adult who was a healthcare worker with PCR-confirmed SARS-CoV-2 infection or an uninfected control (not recorded which). Sequenced sample: whole blood. The chain uses TRBV2 and TRBJ2-7, with TRBD1 matching 9 junction bases. The encoded CDR3 is CASSEAPGQGRYEQYF. The nucleotide sequence is given as TGTGCCAGCAGTGAAGCTCCCGGACAGGGGAGGTACGAGCAGTACTTC. With the portions outside the CDR3 filled from the reference TRBV2 and TRBJ2-7 genes, the complete variable region becomes EPEVTQTPSHQVTQMGQEVILRCVPISNHLYFYWYRQILGQKVEFLVSFYNNEISEKSEIFDDQFSVERPDGSNFTLKIRSTKLEDSAMYFCASSEAPGQGRYEQYFGPGTRLTVT.